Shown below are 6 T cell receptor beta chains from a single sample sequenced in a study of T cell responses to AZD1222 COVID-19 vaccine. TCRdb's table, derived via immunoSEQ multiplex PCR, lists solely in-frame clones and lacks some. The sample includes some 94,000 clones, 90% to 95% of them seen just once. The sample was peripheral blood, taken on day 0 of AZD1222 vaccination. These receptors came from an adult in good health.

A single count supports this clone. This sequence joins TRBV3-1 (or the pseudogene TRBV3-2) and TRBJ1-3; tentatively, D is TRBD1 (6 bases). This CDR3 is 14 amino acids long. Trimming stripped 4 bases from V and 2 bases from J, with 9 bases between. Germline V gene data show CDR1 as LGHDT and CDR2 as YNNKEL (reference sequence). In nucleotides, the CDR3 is TGTGCCAGCAGCCCAAAGGGGGCTGGAAACACCATATATTTT. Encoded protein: CASSPKGAGNTIYF.

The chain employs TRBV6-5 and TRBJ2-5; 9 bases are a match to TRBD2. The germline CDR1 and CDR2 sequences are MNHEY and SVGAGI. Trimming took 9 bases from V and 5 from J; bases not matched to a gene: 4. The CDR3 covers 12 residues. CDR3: CASGTSLETQYF. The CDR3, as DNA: TGTGCCAGTGGGACTAGCTTGGAGACCCAGTACTTC.

CDR3 residues: CASRHDRGSGNTIYF. The CDR3 DNA reads TGCGCCAGCAGGCACGATCGGGGCTCGGGAAACACCATATATTTT. V gene TRBV4-1 combines with J gene TRBJ1-3; the D gene is possibly TRBD1 (5 bases). In germline, CDR1 is MGHRA, CDR2 YSYEKL. The CDR3 totals 15 residues. V lost 6 bases and J 4 bases, leaving 16 bases between the germline ends.

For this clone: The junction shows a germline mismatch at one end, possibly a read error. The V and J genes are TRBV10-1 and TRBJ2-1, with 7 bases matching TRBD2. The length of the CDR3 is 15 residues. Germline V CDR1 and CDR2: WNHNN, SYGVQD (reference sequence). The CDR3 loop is CASSESASGYNEQFF. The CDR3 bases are TGCGCCAGCAGCGAGTCGGCTAGCGGTTACAATGAGCAGTTCTTC.

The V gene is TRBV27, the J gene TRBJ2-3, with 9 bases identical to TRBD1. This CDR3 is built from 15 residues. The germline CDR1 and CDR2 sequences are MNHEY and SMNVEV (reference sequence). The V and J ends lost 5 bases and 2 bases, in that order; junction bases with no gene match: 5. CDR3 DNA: TGTGCCAGCAGTCACAGGGGGCAGTCCACAGATACGCAGTATTTT. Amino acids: CASSHRGQSTDTQYF.

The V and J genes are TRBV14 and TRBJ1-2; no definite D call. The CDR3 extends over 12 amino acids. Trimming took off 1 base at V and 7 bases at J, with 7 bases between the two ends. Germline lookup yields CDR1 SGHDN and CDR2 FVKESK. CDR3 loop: CASSQARVGYTF. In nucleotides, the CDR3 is TGTGCCAGCAGCCAAGCTCGAGTTGGCTACACCTTC.